The 7 T cell receptor beta chains given below trace back to one sample, sequenced in a study of shared clonotypes between healthy human individuals. Data came from immunoSEQ multiplex PCR; TCRdb stores just in-frame clones and leaves some out. The data show a few million clones, around nine tenths seen once. The sequencing sample was made of naive CD4+ T cells sorted from blood. Stated subset: CD45RA+ positively selected. The receptors derive from a man between 18 and 35 years old in good health.

The chain couples TRBV19 to TRBJ1-5, with 7 nucleotides matching TRBD1. This CDR3 region has 16 residues. Trimming removed 3 bases from V and 1 base from J; junction bases left unmatched: 6. Germline V gene data show CDR1 as LNHDA and CDR2 as SQIVND (reference sequence). CDR3: CASSIQGGQSNQPQHF. CDR3 nucleotide sequence: TGTGCCAGTAGTATCCAGGGGGGGCAGAGCAATCAGCCCCAGCATTTT.

A remark on this clone: This sample also contains other DNA sequences that code for the same CDR3. This sequence joins TRBV28 and TRBJ1-1; D uncertain. There are 13 residues in the CDR3. CDR1 MDHEN and CDR2 SYDVKM come from the germline V gene. The ends were cut back, 2 bases at V and 1 base at J, with 5 bases in the middle. The CDR3 DNA sequence: TGTGCCAGCAGTTTACGCTGGAACACTGAAGCTTTCTTT. Its protein product is CASSLRWNTEAFF.

This rearrangement joins TRBV28 to TRBJ1-1; 7 bases agree with TRBD1. Germline V lookup: CDR1 MDHEN, CDR2 SYDVKM. The CDR3 extends over 16 amino acids. V trimming: 4 bases; J trimming: 0 bases; junction bases outside the gene matches: 8. In nucleotides, the CDR3 is TGTGCCAGCAGTTCTGGAGGGGGCAATTTGAACACTGAAGCTTTCTTT. It specifies CASSSGGGNLNTEAFF. The full variable domain, its missing parts supplied by reference TRBV28 and TRBJ1-1, is DVKVTQSSRYLVKRTGEKVFLECVQDMDHENMFWYRQDPGLGLRLIYFSYDVKMKEKGDIPEGYSVSREKKERFSLILESASTNQTSMYLCASSSGGGNLNTEAFFGQGTRLTVV.

This rearrangement joins TRBV6-5 to TRBJ2-1; D may be TRBD1 (6 bases). Trimming took off 6 bases at V and 8 bases at J, with 20 bases between the two ends. CDR3 length equals 15 residues. Germline CDR1 MNHEY, CDR2 SVGAGI. The CDR3 DNA reads as TGTGCCAGCAGCCCCAGGGGCGGCTGGGCGGATGAGCAGTTCTTC. It yields the protein CASSPRGGWADEQFF.

J is TRBJ1-2 and V is TRBV18; no reliable D call. The germline V gene has CDR1 KGHSH and CDR2 LQKENI. V was clipped by 6 bases and J by 4 bases, with 15 bases between them. The CDR3 has 14 residues. Written as DNA, the CDR3 is TGTGCCAGCTCCCTCAAGGAGGGAGGCTATGGCTACACCTTC. It specifies CASSLKEGGYGYTF.

V usage is TRBV7-3 and J usage is TRBJ2-3; 11 bases are a match to TRBD1. Looked up from germline, CDR1 is SGHTA and CDR2 is FQGTGA. The CDR3 is 15 residues long. V lost 1 base to trimming and J lost 9 bases; unmatched junction nucleotides: 6. The CDR3 DNA reads as TGTGCCAGCAGCTTAAATCCGGGACAGGGGGACACGCAGTATTTT. It is translated as CASSLNPGQGDTQYF.

The gene calls are TRBV10-3 and TRBJ2-1; TRBD2 matches at 7 bases. The V segment lost 0 bases and the J segment 0 bases; nucleotides outside the gene matches: 20. The germline gives CDR1 ENHRY, CDR2 SYGVKD. The CDR3 extends over 22 amino acids. The CDR3 DNA reads TGTGCCATCAGTGAGTCGTCAAGTCTAGCGGTCTCTACTCTTAGCTCCTACAATGAGCAGTTCTTC. Its translation: CAISESSSLAVSTLSSYNEQFF.